The TCR beta chain under discussion was sequenced for a study of control samples from healthy donors and cancer patients. The data were produced by immunoSEQ multiplex PCR, yet TCRdb's version contains in-frame clones alone and is incomplete. The sample has 150,000 to 200,000 clones, around 88% seen once. Looked up from germline, CDR1 is SGHAT and CDR2 is FQNNGV. V was pared by 5 bases and J by 5 bases, with 7 bases between. This CDR3 has 12 residues. The clonotype was recovered from a woman aged 25-40 years in good health. V and J are TRBV11-2 and TRBJ2-1; D is undetermined. The sequencing input was blood. In nucleotides, the CDR3 is TGTGCCAGCAGCCCGGCGCACAATGAGCAGTTCTTC. Translating gives CASSPAHNEQFF.